These 7 T cell receptor beta chains came from one sample sequenced in a study of early T cells in non-severe SARS-CoV-2 infection. In TCRdb, the 5' RACE reads were re-called with MiXCR into one record per CDR3 protein. The sample yields approximately 77,000 distinct CDR3 sequences, approximately 12% seen once. The sample was whole blood, taken at baseline. The receptors originated from an adult who was a healthcare worker with PCR-confirmed SARS-CoV-2 infection or an uninfected control (not recorded which). The donor label of this sample is uncertain.

The chain links TRBV4-3 to TRBJ2-5; 9 bases fit TRBD2. CDR3 length: 18 residues. CDR1 and CDR2 from the germline V gene are LGHNA and YSLEER. With 2 bases clipped from V and 3 bases from J, the junction kept 13 bases outside the gene matches. CDR3 nucleotide sequence: TGCGCCAGCAGCCAAAAGCTCTTCAGGCGGGGGGGTGAAGAGACCCAGTACTTC. Translation: CASSQKLFRRGGEETQYF.

The chain is built from TRBV19 and TRBJ1-2; D ambiguous. CDR1 and CDR2 (germline): LNHDA, SQIVND (reference sequence). The V end was cut by 7 bases, the J end by 6 bases, with 18 bases between. This CDR3 contains 14 residues. In nucleotides, the CDR3 is TGTGCCAGTATTCATAGGACCGCCGGGAATGGCTACACCTTC. Residues: CASIHRTAGNGYTF.

This clonotype appeared a few times. This rearrangement joins TRBV19 to TRBJ2-3; D possibly uses TRBD1 or TRBD2 (5 bases each). Germline values: CDR1 LNHDA, CDR2 SQIVND (reference sequence). CDR3 length equals 18 residues. Trimming took 5 bases from V and 3 from J, leaving 24 bases between them. The CDR3 is CASSQPGRFFGGTDTQYF. The CDR3 DNA follows: TGTGCCAGTAGTCAGCCGGGACGATTTTTTGGTGGAACAGATACGCAGTATTTT.

For the CDR3, the DNA is TGCAGTGTTCGGACTAGCGGGAGGCCGGAGGAGACCCAGTACTTC. Amino acid sequence: CSVRTSGRPEETQYF. The chain joins TRBV20-1 to TRBJ2-5; 14 nucleotides align to TRBD2. The CDR3 loop spans 15 amino acids. Germline-derived CDR1 and CDR2 are DFQATT and SNEGSKA (reference sequence). After removal of 7 bases from V and 5 bases from J, the junction contained 9 bases not matched to a gene.

The chain joins TRBV12-3 or TRBV12-4 to TRBJ1-2; D might be TRBD1 (6 bases). The ends were cut back, 8 bases at V and 5 bases at J, with 15 bases in the middle. The CDR3 loop spans 13 amino acids. CDR3 DNA sequence: TGTGCCAGCGGCCCTCCTAGGGGGTATGGCTACACCTTC. As protein: CASGPPRGYGYTF.

This clonotype was detected many times. The genes are TRBV2 and TRBJ2-7; D gene uncertain. CDR1 and CDR2 from the germline V gene are SNHLY and FYNNEI. The CDR3 has 12 residues. The ends were cut back, 4 bases at V and 3 bases at J, with 7 bases in the middle. CDR3 in amino acids: CASSGASYEQYF. Here the CDR3 DNA reads TGTGCCAGCAGTGGGGCCAGCTACGAGCAGTACTTC.

This clonotype was picked up a small number of times. This sequence joins TRBV2 and TRBJ2-5; D gene unclear. Trimming shortened V by 7 bases and J by 2 bases, and 8 bases separated the two germline ends. Per germline, CDR1 SNHLY and CDR2 FYNNEI. This CDR3 is 12 amino acids long. This CDR3 is CASKPIQETQYF. The CDR3 DNA is TGTGCCAGCAAACCGATACAAGAGACCCAGTACTTC.